Listed here are 10 T cell receptor beta chains from one sample, sequenced in a study of a mutant IDH1 vaccine in newly diagnosed glioma. For these receptors, no antigen is known. As for time point: week 47, end of study. Vaccination comprised doses that each held 300 ug of mutant IDH1 20-mer peptide, plus topical imiquimod. Profiled with immunoSEQ multiplex PCR; TCRdb holds only in-frame clones, not every one. This table holds 20,000 to 30,000 clones, about 80% found once. Material: PBMCs, obtained from a glioma patient whose treatment included an IDH1 peptide vaccine. The origin of the receptors is a man aged 35-49 years with glioma. Some clones in this sample may be carry-over from other donors' samples.

The chain recombines TRBV7-8 with TRBJ1-2; D may be TRBD1 (5 bases). The V gene lost 1 base and the J gene lost 4 bases, with 10 bases spanning the gap. CDR3 length: 14 amino acids. Germline CDR1 SGHVS, CDR2 FQNEAQ. CDR3 region: CASSLGGSVYGYTF. The CDR3 bases are TGTGCCAGCAGCTTAGGGGGGTCGGTCTATGGCTACACCTTC.

The V gene is TRBV25-1, the J gene TRBJ2-7, with D possibly being TRBD1 (6 bases). There are 11 residues in the CDR3. Per the germline V gene, CDR1 is MGHDK and CDR2 is SYGVNS. V was pared by 10 bases and J by 4 bases, with 11 bases between. The CDR3 sequence: CATRQAYEQYF. CDR3 bases: TGTGCCACCCGACAGGCTTACGAGCAGTACTTC.

The chain recombines TRBV4-1 with TRBJ2-1; 8 bases fit TRBD1. V was pared by 3 bases and J by 5 bases, with 6 bases of the junction left unmatched. CDR3 length equals 15 residues. CDR1 MGHRA and CDR2 YSYEKL come from the germline V gene. As DNA, the CDR3 is TGCGCCAGCAGCCAGTGGACAGGGAGGAACAATGAGCAGTTCTTC. Translation: CASSQWTGRNNEQFF.

The genes are TRBV18 and TRBJ2-1; D not resolved. The CDR3 covers 12 residues. Germline V gives CDR1 KGHSH, CDR2 LQKENI. V was shortened by 4 bases and J by 7 bases, with 8 bases between the two germline ends. The CDR3 DNA sequence: TGTGCCAGCTCACAGTACGGGAATGAGCAGTTCTTC. Protein product: CASSQYGNEQFF. Complete variable domain (other parts from reference TRBV18 and TRBJ2-1): NAGVMQNPRHLVRRRGQEARLRCSPMKGHSHVYWYRQLPEEGLKFMVYLQKENIIDESGMPKERFSAEFPKEGPSILRIQQVVRGDSAAYFCASSQYGNEQFFGPGTRLTVL.

This clone was seen just once. The chain uses TRBV18 and TRBJ2-5, with 12 nucleotides matching TRBD2. There are 16 residues in the CDR3. In germline, CDR1 is KGHSH, CDR2 LQKENI. The J segment lost 7 bases and the V segment lost 3 bases, leaving 9 bases of the junction unmatched. The CDR3 DNA reads as TGTGCCAGCTCACCGTCGACTAGCGGGGGTCCTTGGACCCAGTACTTC. Encoded protein: CASSPSTSGGPWTQYF.

This clone was seen once. The chain combines TRBV7-2 with TRBJ1-1; perhaps TRBD1 as D (6 bases). Germline V gene lookup returns CDR1 SGHTA and CDR2 FQGNSA. Trimming stripped 5 bases from V and 4 bases from J, with 26 bases between. The CDR3 runs 18 residues. This CDR3 reads CASSLNPRQAKRGTEAFF. DNA for the CDR3: TGTGCCAGCAGCCTTAACCCCAGACAGGCCAAGAGGGGCACTGAAGCTTTCTTT.

The CDR3 sequence is CASSLDGQFTDTQYF. As DNA, the CDR3 is TGCGCCAGCAGCTTGGACGGACAGTTCACAGATACGCAGTATTTT. The chain couples TRBV5-1 to TRBJ2-3, with D tentatively TRBD1 (6 bases). Germline CDR1 SGHRS, CDR2 YFSETQ. The CDR3 extends over 15 amino acids. V lost 0 bases and J 2 bases, leaving 10 bases between the germline ends.

This chain connects TRBV6-1 to TRBJ2-5, with a tentative D call TRBD2 (6 bases). CDR1 is MNHNS, CDR2 SASEGT, per germline. The CDR3 length is 13 residues. Trimming left V 5 bases short and J 9 bases short, with 16 bases between. DNA for the CDR3: TGTGCCAGCAGTCGAGGCGGGGTTTCGCCCCAGTACTTC. This translates into CASSRGGVSPQYF.

V gene TRBV6-4 combines with J gene TRBJ2-2; D might be TRBD2 (5 bases). CDR3 size: 16 residues. Trimming stripped 0 bases from V and 7 bases from J, with 15 bases between. The germline V gene encodes CDR1 MRHNA and CDR2 SNTAGT. The CDR3 coding sequence is TGTGCCAGCAGTGACTCGACTACCCGAGATGTCGGGGAGCTGTTTTTT. The encoded protein is CASSDSTTRDVGELFF.

V is TRBV4-1 and J is TRBJ2-5; D might be TRBD2 (6 bases). Trimming removed 0 bases at V and 2 bases at J, with 16 bases between. The CDR3 runs 17 residues. CDR1 and CDR2 (germline): MGHRA, YSYEKL. In DNA form, the CDR3 reads TGCGCCAGCAGCCAAGAAAGGTCGTCCGGAGGGCAAGAGACCCAGTACTTC. Protein: CASSQERSSGGQETQYF.